The 24 T cell receptor beta chains in this list originate from one sample, sequenced in a study of T cell responses to AZD1222 COVID-19 vaccine (TCRdb year 2021). The method behind the library was the immunoSEQ multiplex PCR assay. The table comes from immuneACCESS by way of TCRdb, which keeps in-frame sequences with V and J called. Part of the clones is missing from these tables; in studies checked, under half for an unresolved V gene and the rest for unknown reasons. Across this sample there are 110,000 or so clones, with approximately 93% seen only once. Together, the top ten hold 4.5% of the sample. The time point label on this specimen signifies: baseline before first vaccination. Source: peripheral blood, taken on day 0 of AZD1222 vaccination. The receptor source for this set is an adult in good health.

This chain connects TRBV19 to TRBJ2-1; 8 positions agree with TRBD2. Germline V gene data show CDR1 as LNHDA and CDR2 as SQIVND (reference sequence). The length of the CDR3 is 17 residues. Germline trimming cut 5 bases from V and 1 base from J; bases unmatched to any gene: 10. The CDR3 loop is CASSPVSRGGSYNEQFF. The CDR3 DNA reads as TGTGCCAGTAGTCCCGTGTCTCGGGGGGGTTCCTACAATGAGCAGTTCTTC. Looking up the rest from reference TRBV19 and TRBJ2-1 gives the full variable domain: DGGITQSPKYLFRKEGQNVTLSCEQNLNHDAMYWYRQDPGQGLRLIYYSQIVNDFQKGDIAEGYSVSREKKESFPLTVTSAQKNPTAFYLCASSPVSRGGSYNEQFFGPGTRLTVL.

This chain joins TRBV4-3 and TRBJ1-4; unclear D gene. The germline V gene has CDR1 LGHNA and CDR2 YSLEER. Trimming stripped 0 bases from V and 3 bases from J, with 5 bases between. The CDR3 loop spans 14 amino acids. The CDR3 DNA sequence: TGCGCCAGCAGCCAAGAGGGGTCTAATGAAAAACTGTTTTTT. Protein product: CASSQEGSNEKLFF.

The rearrangement links TRBV2 to TRBJ2-3, with TRBD2 matching 8 bases. Germline V gene sequence: CDR1 SNHLY, CDR2 FYNNEI. V lost 6 bases, J lost 3 bases, and 11 bases stayed unmatched. The CDR3 spans 16 residues. The CDR3 DNA follows: TGTGCCAGCAGGAGAGACCGCGCGGGGGGTACAGATACGCAGTATTTT. It yields the protein CASRRDRAGGTDTQYF.

The rearrangement links TRBV7-6 to TRBJ1-6; D is undetermined. There are 15 residues in the CDR3. CDR1 and CDR2 (germline): SGHVS, FNYEAQ. The V end lost 1 base, the J end lost 2 bases, and 6 bases lay between the germline ends. As DNA, the CDR3 is TGTGCCAGCAGCTTAGTAGGGCCCTATAATTCACCCCTCCACTTT. This codes for CASSLVGPYNSPLHF.

The chain links TRBV28 to TRBJ1-1, with D hard to call. CDR1 and CDR2 from the germline V gene are MDHEN and SYDVKM. The CDR3 sequence is 13 residues long. V lost 3 bases and J lost 4, with 9 bases in between. CDR3 sequence (DNA): TGTGCCAGCAGTTTGGCGGGGTTCACTGAAGCTTTCTTT. Its translation is CASSLAGFTEAFF.

The chain couples TRBV30 to TRBJ1-5; tentative D call: TRBD1 (5 bases). CDR1 is GTSNPN, CDR2 SVGIG, per germline (reference sequence). This CDR3 comprises 12 residues. CDR3 loop: CAGGDSNQPQHF. In DNA form, the CDR3 reads TGTGCGGGTGGGGACAGCAATCAGCCCCAGCATTTT.

The J gene is TRBJ2-7, the V gene TRBV5-1; a possible D gene is TRBD2 (5 bases). The CDR3 has 14 amino acids. Germline V gives CDR1 SGHRS, CDR2 YFSETQ. V dropped 0 bases and J dropped 2 bases, with 9 bases sitting between them. The CDR3 spells CASSLASEAYEQYF. In nucleotides, the CDR3 is TGCGCCAGCAGCTTGGCTTCGGAGGCCTACGAGCAGTACTTC.

The chain joins TRBV6-5 to TRBJ2-7; 9 nucleotides line up with TRBD1. The V and J ends lost 4 bases and 4 bases, in that order; junction bases with no gene match: 8. CDR1 is MNHEY, CDR2 SVGAGI, per germline. The CDR3 sequence is 15 residues long. DNA for the CDR3: TGTGCCAGCAGTTCGGGACAGGGATGGGCGTACGAGCAGTACTTC. Amino acid sequence: CASSSGQGWAYEQYF.

The V call is TRBV4-1, the J call TRBJ1-4; 8 positions agree with TRBD1. The V gene end was trimmed by 0 bases and the J gene end by 10 bases; junction bases not matched to a gene: 7. The CDR3 sequence is 15 residues long. CDR1 is MGHRA and CDR2 is YSYEKL in the germline V gene. CDR3: CASSQEGQGEGKLFF. CDR3 in DNA: TGCGCCAGCAGCCAAGAAGGACAGGGTGAGGGAAAACTGTTTTTT.

The CDR3 reads CASSEIRRTGELFF. The CDR3, as DNA: TGTGCCAGCAGTGAGATACGACGCACCGGGGAGCTGTTTTTT. The chain carries TRBV2 and TRBJ2-2; no clear D. V lost 3 bases and J 4 bases, leaving 9 bases between the germline ends. Germline V gives CDR1 SNHLY, CDR2 FYNNEI. This CDR3 region has 14 residues.

V and J are TRBV6-2 or TRBV6-3 and TRBJ1-5; no firm D call. The V gene lost 5 bases and the J gene lost 5 bases, with 13 bases spanning the gap. CDR1 is MNHEY, CDR2 SVGEGT, per germline. The CDR3 is 14 residues long. This CDR3 is CASSPARTDQPQHF. The CDR3 region has the DNA TGTGCCAGCAGTCCCGCCCGGACGGATCAGCCCCAGCATTTT.

This clone occurred once. This rearrangement joins TRBV28 to TRBJ1-1; D is perhaps TRBD1 (6 bases). The CDR3 is 15 residues long. V gave up 5 bases and J gave up 3 bases, with 16 bases separating them. Per germline, CDR1 MDHEN and CDR2 SYDVKM. CDR3 in amino acids: CASSPVPKGDTEAFF. The CDR3 bases are TGTGCCAGCAGTCCCGTTCCGAAGGGGGACACTGAAGCTTTCTTT.

The table lists this clone with a few counts. This chain links TRBV6-4 with TRBJ2-1; TRBD2 might be the D (6 bases). CDR1 and CDR2 (germline): MRHNA, SNTAGT. The V end was cut by 2 bases, the J end by 6 bases, with 14 bases between. CDR3 length equals 15 residues. CDR3 coding DNA: TGTGCCAGCAGTGACACGGGGGAAGCAGTCAATGAGCAGTTCTTC. Residues: CASSDTGEAVNEQFF.

The chain recombines TRBV4-1 with TRBJ2-5; 10 nucleotides match TRBD2. The CDR3 consists of 16 residues. Germline CDR1 MGHRA, CDR2 YSYEKL. The J segment lost 0 bases and the V segment lost 4 bases, leaving 5 bases of the junction unmatched. CDR3 amino acids: CASSRGLAEYQETQYF. CDR3 DNA sequence: TGCGCCAGCAGCCGAGGACTAGCGGAGTACCAAGAGACCCAGTACTTC.

The chain is built from TRBV7-2 and TRBJ2-2, with TRBD2 identical over 8 bases. This CDR3 has 16 residues. J was trimmed by 5 bases and V by 1 base; bases with no gene match: 6. Germline-derived CDR1 and CDR2 are SGHTA and FQGNSA. CDR3 protein: CASSLVPGGPTGELFF. As DNA, the CDR3 is TGTGCCAGCAGCTTAGTGCCGGGGGGGCCGACCGGGGAGCTGTTTTTT. The full variable domain, with the rest looked up from reference TRBV7-2 and TRBJ2-2, is GAGVSQSPSNKVTEKGKDVELRCDPISGHTALYWYRQSLGQGLEFLIYFQGNSAPDKSGLPSDRFSAERTGGSVSTLTIQRTQQEDSAVYLCASSLVPGGPTGELFFGEGSRLTVL.

The V gene is TRBV7-2, the J gene TRBJ2-3; D is perhaps TRBD1 (5 bases). The V gene lost 6 bases and the J gene lost 2 bases, with 15 bases spanning the gap. This CDR3 region has 15 residues. The germline CDR1 and CDR2 sequences are SGHTA and FQGNSA. The CDR3 reads CASRRTGAITDTQYF. The CDR3 DNA reads as TGTGCCAGCAGACGTACAGGAGCGATCACAGATACGCAGTATTTT.

This clone turned up a few times. J is TRBJ2-2 and V is TRBV9, with D perhaps assigned TRBD1 or TRBD2 (6 bases each). CDR3 length: 15 amino acids. V was trimmed by 0 bases and J by 7 bases, leaving 13 bases between them. CDR1 and CDR2 from the germline V gene are SGDLS and YYNGEE. CDR3 bases: TGTGCCAGCAGCGTAGGTTGGGGGGCGAACGGGGAGCTGTTTTTT. Residues: CASSVGWGANGELFF.

This chain links TRBV6-1 with TRBJ1-3; D not certain. The CDR3 runs to 13 residues. V lost 2 bases to trimming and J lost 2 bases, with 4 bases between them. Germline V CDR1 and CDR2: MNHNS, SASEGT. The CDR3 here is CASSEMAGNTIYF. The CDR3 bases are TGTGCCAGCAGTGAAATGGCTGGAAACACCATATATTTT.

The CDR3 loop reads CASSMGRGTSNYGYTF. The CDR3 DNA is TGTGCCAGTAGTATGGGTCGGGGAACTTCGAACTATGGCTACACCTTC. The chain employs TRBV19 and TRBJ1-2; D is uncertain. In germline, CDR1 is LNHDA, CDR2 SQIVND (reference sequence). Trimming stripped 3 bases from V and 2 bases from J, with 16 bases between. This CDR3 is 16 amino acids long. Based on the CDR3 plus reference TRBV19 and TRBJ1-2, the full variable domain is DGGITQSPKYLFRKEGQNVTLSCEQNLNHDAMYWYRQDPGQGLRLIYYSQIVNDFQKGDIAEGYSVSREKKESFPLTVTSAQKNPTAFYLCASSMGRGTSNYGYTFGSGTRLTVV.

The chain carries TRBV14 and TRBJ1-6; D is unclear. The CDR3 is 14 amino acids. Germline CDR1 reads SGHDN; CDR2 reads FVKESK. V was cut by 8 bases and J by 7 bases, with 15 bases left in between. CDR3: CASRRGTPNSPLHF. DNA for the CDR3: TGTGCCAGCCGTCGGGGAACTCCAAATTCACCCCTCCACTTT.

The chain links TRBV27 to TRBJ2-7; 9 bases line up with TRBD1. The V gene's germline CDR1 is MNHEY and CDR2 SMNVEV (reference sequence). V lost 2 bases, J lost 2 bases, and 4 bases stayed unmatched. This CDR3 comprises 15 residues. The CDR3 bases are TGTGCCAGCAGTTTACGACAGGGGGGTCCCTACGAGCAGTACTTC. Its translation: CASSLRQGGPYEQYF.

The chain employs TRBV30 and TRBJ1-6; TRBD1 aligns across 8 bases. CDR1 GTSNPN and CDR2 SVGIG come from the germline V gene (reference sequence). V lost 5 bases and J lost 6; bases outside the gene matches: 9. The CDR3 runs to 15 residues. This CDR3 is CAWEVGGQVNSPLHF. Here the CDR3 DNA reads TGTGCCTGGGAAGTAGGGGGACAGGTTAATTCACCCCTCCACTTT.

The rearrangement joins TRBV6-5 to TRBJ1-1; D might be TRBD1 (5 bases). Germline CDR1 reads MNHEY; CDR2 reads SVGAGI. The CDR3 loop spans 14 amino acids. V dropped 10 bases and J dropped 4 bases, with 19 bases sitting between them. CDR3: CATWDLGGSTEAFF. In nucleotides, the CDR3 is TGTGCCACCTGGGACCTCGGAGGGAGCACTGAAGCTTTCTTT.

This chain's CDR3 is CASSLLTVQGGNTEAFF. The CDR3 DNA follows: TGTGCCAGCAGTTTATTAACGGTACAGGGGGGTAACACTGAAGCTTTCTTT. This chain connects TRBV28 to TRBJ1-1, with 8 bases that match TRBD1. V trimming: 1 base; J trimming: 2 bases; junction bases outside the gene matches: 9. The V gene's germline CDR1 is MDHEN and CDR2 SYDVKM. The CDR3 contains 17 residues.